These 15 T cell receptor beta chains were all obtained from the same sample, sequenced in a study of T cells after yellow fever vaccination (dated by TCRdb to about 2019). The treatment or condition tag for this specimen amounts to: live attenuated yellow fever vaccine strain. The library was built by means of 5' RACE. Sequenced on an Illumina NovaSeq 6000. TCRdb ran its own pipeline on the public reads, namely fastp trimming at Q25 and MiXCR clone calling, and kept in-frame beta chains. Each CDR3 protein gets just one entry, which takes the most common genes and DNA from the rows behind it. The sample table contains 120,000 or so distinct CDR3 sequences; only one count was recorded for 7.5% to 10% of them. The top ten clones comprise almost 40% of the sample. The material was CD8+ T cells sorted from PBMCs, obtained on the day of the yellow fever booster vaccination. The receptors stem from a man between 18 and 35 years old who received the YFV17D yellow fever vaccine.

The rearrangement links TRBV4-2 to TRBJ2-7; 7 bases map to TRBD1. The germline V gene encodes CDR1 LGHNA and CDR2 YNFKEQ. Unmatched junction bases numbered 5, after V lost 3 bases and J lost 0 bases. The CDR3 is made up of 15 amino acids. Here the CDR3 reads CASSHYRGNSYEQYF. In nucleotides, the CDR3 is TGTGCCAGCAGCCACTACAGGGGAAACTCCTACGAGCAGTACTTC.

This clonotype was observed many times. The chain is built from TRBV7-2 and TRBJ1-4; maybe TRBD1 (5 bases). V was trimmed by 8 bases and J by 0 bases, leaving 7 bases between them. The CDR3 is made up of 13 amino acids. Germline V gene data show CDR1 as SGHTA and CDR2 as FQGNSA. The CDR3 sequence: CASQTATNEKLFF. The CDR3 coding sequence is TGTGCCAGCCAGACAGCAACTAATGAAAAACTGTTTTTT.

The CDR3 DNA is TGTGCCAGCAGCTTAAGTGCCCGGGGGGCTCCCTCCATGAACACTGAAGCTTTCTTT. This codes for CASSLSARGAPSMNTEAFF. V gene TRBV11-2 combines with J gene TRBJ1-1, with D perhaps TRBD1 (6 bases). V lost 2 bases, J lost 0 bases, and 22 bases lay in between. Per the germline V gene, CDR1 is SGHAT and CDR2 is FQNNGV. The CDR3 has 19 amino acids.

In this sample, this clonotype turned up many times. The chain joins TRBV3-1 to TRBJ2-2; D is unresolved. The ends were cut back, 1 base at V and 4 bases at J, with 7 bases in the middle. The length of the CDR3 is 14 residues. Germline V gene data show CDR1 as LGHDT and CDR2 as YNNKEL (reference sequence). This CDR3 reads CASSQVMATGELFF. DNA for the CDR3: TGTGCCAGCAGCCAAGTAATGGCCACCGGGGAGCTGTTTTTT.

The rearrangement uses TRBV6-5 and TRBJ2-5; D is perhaps TRBD2 (6 bases). The germline V gene has CDR1 MNHEY and CDR2 SVGAGI. V lost 5 bases and J lost 7, with 14 bases in between. The CDR3 contains 13 residues. CDR3 region: CASSPRLGATQYF. The CDR3 DNA reads as TGTGCCAGCAGTCCCCGACTAGGCGCGACCCAGTACTTC.

This clonotype was counted between two and nine times. This chain uses TRBV6-1 with TRBJ1-1; possibly TRBD1 for D (6 bases). Trimming took 2 bases from V and 4 from J, leaving 23 bases between them. In germline, CDR1 is MNHNS, CDR2 SASEGT. This CDR3 is 18 amino acids long. The CDR3 nucleotides read TGTGCCAGCAGTGAATATGGGGGCGGGGATCTACGGGTCACTGAAGCTTTCTTT. Amino acid sequence: CASSEYGGGDLRVTEAFF.

This clonotype was seen repeatedly, ten times or more. This chain uses TRBV6-4 with TRBJ2-3, with TRBD2 matching over 9 bases. CDR3 length: 14 amino acids. J lost 4 bases, V lost 6 bases, and 5 bases had no gene match. In germline, CDR1 is MRHNA, CDR2 SNTAGT. CDR3 DNA: TGTGCCAGCAGCGCTAGCGGGGAGTCAGATACGCAGTATTTT. Translation: CASSASGESDTQYF.

This chain joins TRBV10-2 and TRBJ2-3; TRBD2 aligns across 8 bases. J lost 8 bases, V lost 6 bases, and 13 bases had no gene match. The CDR3 covers 15 residues. Germline CDR1 reads WSHSY; CDR2 reads SAAADI. The CDR3 nucleotides are TGCGCCAGCAGCGACGGACTAGCCTCCGGGGCTACGCAGTATTTT. This codes for CASSDGLASGATQYF.

The chain combines TRBV11-3 with TRBJ2-1; no firm D call. Germline assignment: CDR1 SGHNT and CDR2 YENEEA. Trimming cost V 6 bases and J 10 bases, with 13 bases left between them. CDR3 length: 12 amino acids. The CDR3 protein is CASSLGRQEQFF. The CDR3 DNA sequence: TGTGCCAGCAGTCTGGGTCGGCAGGAGCAGTTCTTC. Full variable domain (missing parts from reference TRBV11-3 and TRBJ2-1): EAGVVQSPRYKIIEKKQPVAFWCNPISGHNTLYWYLQNLGQGPELLIRYENEEAVDDSQLPKDRFSAERLKGVDSTLKIQPAELGDSAVYLCASSLGRQEQFFGPGTRLTVL.

This clonotype was found a few times. The chain combines TRBV7-8 with TRBJ1-6; D is perhaps TRBD1 (5 bases). Trimming pared 7 bases from V and 9 bases from J, leaving 19 bases between. The CDR3 covers 15 residues. CDR1 SGHVS and CDR2 FQNEAQ come from the germline V gene. The DNA for the CDR3 is TGTGCCAGCACCCTCGTAGGGACGGGATCTTCACCCCTCCACTTT. This encodes CASTLVGTGSSPLHF. Full variable domain (rest looked up from reference TRBV7-8 and TRBJ1-6): GAGVSQSPRYKVAKRGQDVALRCDPISGHVSLFWYQQALGQGPEFLTYFQNEAQLDKSGLPSDRFFAERPEGSVSTLKIQRTQQEDSAVYLCASTLVGTGSSPLHFGNGTRLTVT.

This clonotype came up once. The chain recombines TRBV7-9 with TRBJ2-3; no firm D call. The V gene lost 2 bases and the J gene lost 0 bases, with 15 bases spanning the gap. The CDR3 sequence is 17 residues long. Germline CDR1 SEHNR, CDR2 FQNEAQ (reference sequence). The CDR3 reads CASSLLRKGSSTDTQYF. The CDR3 bases are TGTGCCAGCAGCTTACTGAGGAAAGGGTCAAGCACAGATACGCAGTATTTT.

The chain has TRBV11-1 and TRBJ2-5, with D hard to call. The CDR3 covers 15 residues. The germline V gene encodes CDR1 SGHAT and CDR2 FQDESV (reference sequence). The germline V and J ends were trimmed by 4 bases and 1 base, with 13 bases remaining between them. The CDR3 nucleotides read TGTGCCAGCAGCTCAGATGTGACTTCCCAAGAGACCCAGTACTTC. Translating it yields CASSSDVTSQETQYF. Filled out from reference TRBV11-1 and TRBJ2-5, the complete variable domain reads EAEVAQSPRYKITEKSQAVAFWCDPISGHATLYWYRQILGQGPELLVQFQDESVVDDSQLPKDRFSAERLKGVDSTLKIQPAELGDSAMYLCASSSDVTSQETQYFGPGTRLLVL.

This clonotype was seen more than once but under ten times. The chain has TRBV24-1 and TRBJ2-3; D is unresolved. CDR1 KGHDR and CDR2 SFDVKD come from the germline V gene. V was trimmed by 3 bases and J by 0 bases, leaving 6 bases between them. The CDR3 is 14 residues long. The CDR3 loop reads CATSDRASTDTQYF. CDR3 bases: TGTGCCACCAGTGATCGAGCTAGCACAGATACGCAGTATTTT.

The table lists this clonotype with many counts. The chain has TRBV5-6 and TRBJ2-1; no clear D gene. This CDR3 spans 12 amino acids. Germline V lookup: CDR1 SGHDT, CDR2 YYEEEE. V dropped 0 bases and J dropped 8 bases, with 6 bases sitting between them. This chain's CDR3 is CASSLAGYEQFF. The CDR3, as DNA: TGTGCCAGCAGCTTGGCCGGGTATGAGCAGTTCTTC.

V gene TRBV24-1 combines with J gene TRBJ2-1; 10 bases agree with TRBD1. V was pared by 4 bases and J by 4 bases, with 9 bases of the junction left unmatched. This CDR3 contains 17 residues. Germline values: CDR1 KGHDR, CDR2 SFDVKD. CDR3 nucleotide sequence: TGTGCCACCAGTGACCCCGCGAGGGACAGGGGTTACAATGAGCAGTTCTTC. Translated, it gives CATSDPARDRGYNEQFF.